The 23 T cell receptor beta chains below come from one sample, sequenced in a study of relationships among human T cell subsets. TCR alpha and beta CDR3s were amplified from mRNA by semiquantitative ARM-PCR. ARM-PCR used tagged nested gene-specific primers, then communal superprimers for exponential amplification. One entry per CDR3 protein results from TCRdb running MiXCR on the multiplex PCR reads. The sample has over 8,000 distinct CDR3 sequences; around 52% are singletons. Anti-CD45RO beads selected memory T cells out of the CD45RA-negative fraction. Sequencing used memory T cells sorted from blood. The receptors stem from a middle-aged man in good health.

CDR3: CSASLADYEQYF. DNA for the CDR3: TGCAGTGCTAGCCTAGCGGACTACGAGCAGTACTTC. This rearrangement joins TRBV20-1 to TRBJ2-7, with 7 bases matching TRBD2. This CDR3 comprises 12 residues. V shed 3 bases and J 3 bases; nucleotides not matched to a gene: 2. Germline CDR1 and CDR2: DFQATT and SNEGSKA (reference sequence).

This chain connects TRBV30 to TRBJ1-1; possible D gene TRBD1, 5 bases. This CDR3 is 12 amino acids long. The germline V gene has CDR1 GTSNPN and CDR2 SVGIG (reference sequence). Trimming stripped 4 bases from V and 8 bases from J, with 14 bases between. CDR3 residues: CAWKDQGLEAFF. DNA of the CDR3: TGTGCCTGGAAGGACCAGGGCCTGGAAGCTTTCTTT.

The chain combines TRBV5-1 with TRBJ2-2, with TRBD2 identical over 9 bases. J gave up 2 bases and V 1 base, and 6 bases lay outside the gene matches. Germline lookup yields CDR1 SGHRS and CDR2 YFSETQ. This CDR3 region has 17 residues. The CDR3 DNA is TGCGCCAGCAGCTTGTTAACTAGCGGGCACAACACCGGGGAGCTGTTTTTT. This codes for CASSLLTSGHNTGELFF.

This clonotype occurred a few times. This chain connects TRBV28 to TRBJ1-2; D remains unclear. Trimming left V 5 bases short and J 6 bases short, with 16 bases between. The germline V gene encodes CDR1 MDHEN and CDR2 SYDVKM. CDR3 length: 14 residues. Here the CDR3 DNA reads TGTGCCAGCAGTACAGCCTACGTTGGGCATGGCTACACCTTC. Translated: CASSTAYVGHGYTF.

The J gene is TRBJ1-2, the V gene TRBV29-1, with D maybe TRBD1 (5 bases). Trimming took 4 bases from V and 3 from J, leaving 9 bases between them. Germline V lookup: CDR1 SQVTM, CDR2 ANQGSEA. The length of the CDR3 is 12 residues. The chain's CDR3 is CSVGWDHYGYTF. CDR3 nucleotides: TGCAGCGTTGGGTGGGACCACTATGGCTACACCTTC.

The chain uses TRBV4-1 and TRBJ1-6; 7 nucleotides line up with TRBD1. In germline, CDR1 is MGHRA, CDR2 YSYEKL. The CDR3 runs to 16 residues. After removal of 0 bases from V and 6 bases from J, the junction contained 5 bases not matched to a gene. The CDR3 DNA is TGCGCCAGCAGCCAAGAAGCAGGGGGTCGTAATTCACCCCTCCACTTT. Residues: CASSQEAGGRNSPLHF.

This CDR3 is CASSPREVNTEAFF. DNA for the CDR3: TGTGCCAGTAGCCCGAGGGAGGTTAACACTGAAGCTTTCTTT. The chain links TRBV19 to TRBJ1-1; no definite D call. The CDR3 is 14 residues long. CDR1 and CDR2 (germline): LNHDA, SQIVND (reference sequence). V was cut by 6 bases and J by 2 bases, with 13 bases left in between.

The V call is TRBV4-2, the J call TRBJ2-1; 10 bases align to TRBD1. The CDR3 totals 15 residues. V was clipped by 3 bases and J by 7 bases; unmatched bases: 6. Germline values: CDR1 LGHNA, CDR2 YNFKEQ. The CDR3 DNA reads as TGTGCCAGCAGCCAGGGAGGACAGGGGGTTAATGAGCAGTTCTTC. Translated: CASSQGGQGVNEQFF.

CDR3 nucleotide sequence: TGCAGTGCTAGGAGGACCGAAGGGGCCAACGTCCTGACTTTC. As protein: CSARRTEGANVLTF. The V and J genes are TRBV20-1 and TRBJ2-6; D uncertain. The CDR3 sequence is 14 residues long. The ends were cut back, 3 bases at V and 4 bases at J, with 10 bases in the middle. Germline V gene sequence: CDR1 DFQATT, CDR2 SNEGSKA (reference sequence).

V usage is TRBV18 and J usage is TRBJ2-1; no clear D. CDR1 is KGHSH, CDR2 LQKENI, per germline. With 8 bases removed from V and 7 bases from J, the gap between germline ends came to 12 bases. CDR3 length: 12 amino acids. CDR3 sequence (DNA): TGTGCCAGCGGGGTTAAAGGGAATGAGCAGTTCTTC. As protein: CASGVKGNEQFF.

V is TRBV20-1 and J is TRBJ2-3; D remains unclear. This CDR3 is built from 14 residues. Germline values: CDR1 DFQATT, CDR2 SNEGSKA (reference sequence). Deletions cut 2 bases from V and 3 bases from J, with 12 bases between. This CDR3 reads CSARWVVRTDTQYF. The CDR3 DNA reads TGCAGTGCTAGATGGGTCGTCAGAACAGATACGCAGTATTTT.

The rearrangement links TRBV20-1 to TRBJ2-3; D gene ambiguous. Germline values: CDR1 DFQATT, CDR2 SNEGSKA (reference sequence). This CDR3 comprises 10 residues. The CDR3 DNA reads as TGCGCAAGCAGCACAGATACGCAGTATTTT. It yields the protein CASSTDTQYF.

The chain's CDR3 is CSASPWREGNTIYF. The CDR3 DNA reads TGCAGTGCTAGCCCGTGGAGGGAGGGAAACACCATATATTTT. The chain uses TRBV20-1 and TRBJ1-3; no clear D. Germline V gene sequence: CDR1 DFQATT, CDR2 SNEGSKA (reference sequence). This CDR3 is built from 14 residues. V was trimmed by 3 bases and J by 4 bases, leaving 13 bases between them.

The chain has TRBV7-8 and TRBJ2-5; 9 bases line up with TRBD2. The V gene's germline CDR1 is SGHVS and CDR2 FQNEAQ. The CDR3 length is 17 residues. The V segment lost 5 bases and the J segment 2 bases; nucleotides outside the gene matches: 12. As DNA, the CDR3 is TGTGCCAGCAGCCCCGGGAGGGTGCTAGCGGGGCAAGAGACCCAGTACTTC. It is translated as CASSPGRVLAGQETQYF.

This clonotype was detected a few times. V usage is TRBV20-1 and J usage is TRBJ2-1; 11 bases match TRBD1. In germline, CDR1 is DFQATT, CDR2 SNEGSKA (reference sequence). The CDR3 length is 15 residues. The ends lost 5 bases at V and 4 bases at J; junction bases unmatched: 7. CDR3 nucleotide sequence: TGCAGTGCTGGGTCCCGGGACAGGGGGTACAATGAGCAGTTCTTC. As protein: CSAGSRDRGYNEQFF.

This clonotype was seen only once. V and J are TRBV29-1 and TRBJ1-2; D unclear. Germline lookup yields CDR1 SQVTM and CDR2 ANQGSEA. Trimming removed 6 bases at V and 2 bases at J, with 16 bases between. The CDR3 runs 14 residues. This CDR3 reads CSVPAPERNYGYTF. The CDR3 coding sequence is TGCAGCGTCCCGGCCCCCGAGAGAAACTATGGCTACACCTTC.

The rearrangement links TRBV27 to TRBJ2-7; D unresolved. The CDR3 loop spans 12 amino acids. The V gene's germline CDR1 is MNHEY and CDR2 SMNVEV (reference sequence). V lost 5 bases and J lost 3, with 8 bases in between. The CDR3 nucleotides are TGTGCCAGCAGTCGATACGGCTACGAGCAGTACTTC. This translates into CASSRYGYEQYF.

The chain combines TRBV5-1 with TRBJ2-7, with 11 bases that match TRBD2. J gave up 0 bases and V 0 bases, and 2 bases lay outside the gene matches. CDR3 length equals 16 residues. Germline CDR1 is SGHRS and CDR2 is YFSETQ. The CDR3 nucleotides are TGCGCCAGCAGCTTGGTAGCGGGAGGGGTCTCCTACGAGCAGTACTTC. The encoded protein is CASSLVAGGVSYEQYF. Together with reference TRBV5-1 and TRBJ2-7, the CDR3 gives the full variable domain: KAGVTQTPRYLIKTRGQQVTLSCSPISGHRSVSWYQQTPGQGLQFLFEYFSETQRNKGNFPGRFSGRQFSNSRSEMNVSTLELGDSALYLCASSLVAGGVSYEQYFGPGTRLTVT.

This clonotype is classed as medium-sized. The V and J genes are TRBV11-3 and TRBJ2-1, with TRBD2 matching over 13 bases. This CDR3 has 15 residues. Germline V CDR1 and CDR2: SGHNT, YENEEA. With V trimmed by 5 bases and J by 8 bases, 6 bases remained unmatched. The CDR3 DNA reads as TGTGCCAGCAGCCCCGGACTAGCGGGAGCCTATGAGCAGTTCTTC. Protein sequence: CASSPGLAGAYEQFF.

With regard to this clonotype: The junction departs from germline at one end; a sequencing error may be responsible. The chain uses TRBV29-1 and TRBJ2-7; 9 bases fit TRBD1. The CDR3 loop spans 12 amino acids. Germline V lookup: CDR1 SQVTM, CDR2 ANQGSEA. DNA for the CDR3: TGCAGCGTTGGCCGGACAGGGGACGAGCAGTATTTC. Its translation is CSVGRTGDEQYF.

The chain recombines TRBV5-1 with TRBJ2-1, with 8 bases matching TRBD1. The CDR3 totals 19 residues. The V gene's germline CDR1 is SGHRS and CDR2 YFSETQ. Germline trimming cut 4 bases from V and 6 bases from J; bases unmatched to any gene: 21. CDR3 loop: CASSPQGGPMDWGGNEQFF. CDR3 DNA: TGCGCCAGCAGCCCACAGGGGGGCCCTATGGACTGGGGAGGCAATGAGCAGTTCTTC.

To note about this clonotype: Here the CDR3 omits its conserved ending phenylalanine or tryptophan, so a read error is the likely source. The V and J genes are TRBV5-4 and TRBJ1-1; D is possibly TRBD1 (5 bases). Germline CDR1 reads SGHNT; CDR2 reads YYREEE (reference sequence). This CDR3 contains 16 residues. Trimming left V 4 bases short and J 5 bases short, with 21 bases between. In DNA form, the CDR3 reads TGTGCCAGCAGCCTCATCCCAGACAGAATAGAAACTGAAGCTTTCCTT. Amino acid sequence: CASSLIPDRIETEAFL.

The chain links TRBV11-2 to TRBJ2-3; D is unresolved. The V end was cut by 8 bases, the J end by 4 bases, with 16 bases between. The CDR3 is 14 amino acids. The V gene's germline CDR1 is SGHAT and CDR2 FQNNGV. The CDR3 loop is CASRPLIRADTQYF. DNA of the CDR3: TGTGCCAGCCGCCCACTTATTAGGGCAGATACGCAGTATTTT.